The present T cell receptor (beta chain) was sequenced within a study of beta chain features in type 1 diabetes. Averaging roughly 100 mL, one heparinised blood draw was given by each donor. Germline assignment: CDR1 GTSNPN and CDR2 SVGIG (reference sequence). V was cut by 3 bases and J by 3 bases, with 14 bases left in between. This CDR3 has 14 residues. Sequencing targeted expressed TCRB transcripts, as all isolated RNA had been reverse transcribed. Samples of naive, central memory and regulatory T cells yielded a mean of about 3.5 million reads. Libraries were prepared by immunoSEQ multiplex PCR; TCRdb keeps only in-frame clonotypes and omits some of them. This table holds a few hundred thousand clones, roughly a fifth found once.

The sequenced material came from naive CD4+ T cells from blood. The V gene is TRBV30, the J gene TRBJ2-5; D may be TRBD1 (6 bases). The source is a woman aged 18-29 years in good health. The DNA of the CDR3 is TGTGCCTGGAGCACAGGGCTGGGGAAAGAGACCCAGTACTTC. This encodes CAWSTGLGKETQYF.